A single sample is the source of the 20 T cell receptor beta chains below, sequenced in a study of monozygotic twins with inflammatory bowel disease. TCRdb reanalyzed the 5' RACE reads, giving one entry per CDR3 protein sequence and no DNA. Its table lists 350,000 to 550,000 distinct CDR3 sequences. The sample taken for sequencing was blood. Every receptor here comes from a human donor with ulcerative colitis or Crohn's disease, or a healthy co-twin of an affected twin (not recorded which).

CDR3: CASSLDEGGEQYF. The V call is TRBV5-1, the J call TRBJ2-7; TCRdb gives TRBD2 as the D gene, but with no DNA this cannot be confirmed. The CDR3 has 13 amino acids. Germline-derived CDR1 and CDR2 are SGHRS and YFSETQ. Using reference TRBV5-1 and TRBJ2-7 for the parts outside the CDR3, the full variable domain is KAGVTQTPRYLIKTRGQQVTLSCSPISGHRSVSWYQQTPGQGLQFLFEYFSETQRNKGNFPGRFSGRQFSNSRSEMNVSTLELGDSALYLCASSLDEGGEQYFGPGTRLTVT.

V and J are TRBV12-3 or TRBV12-4 and TRBJ2-7; TCRdb calls TRBD2, which cannot be checked without DNA. The CDR3 consists of 14 residues. CDR3 protein: CASSPRRANYEQYF.

The chain links TRBV5-1 to TRBJ1-2; TCRdb reports TRBD1, a call that lacks DNA to check it against. The CDR3 contains 12 residues. The germline CDR1 and CDR2 sequences are SGHRS and YFSETQ. The CDR3: CASSIGGDGYTF.

The gene calls are TRBV12-3 or TRBV12-4 and TRBJ2-1; TCRdb picks TRBD2, but there is no DNA to check that call. This CDR3 has 16 amino acids. The chain's CDR3 is CASSLRGLTPNNEQFF.

This chain joins TRBV7-2 and TRBJ1-2; the TCRdb D gene call, TRBD1, has no DNA to confirm it. Germline V gives CDR1 SGHTA, CDR2 FQGNSA. The CDR3 extends over 13 amino acids. The CDR3 loop is CASSLVRGSGYTF.

This chain connects TRBV29-1 to TRBJ1-2; TCRdb reports TRBD1, a call that lacks DNA to check it against. Germline V gene lookup returns CDR1 SQVTM and CDR2 ANQGSEA. The CDR3 contains 13 residues. The CDR3 sequence is CSVRTGAGYGYTF.

The chain uses TRBV18 and TRBJ2-7; TCRdb selects TRBD1, and the lack of DNA leaves this call unchecked. Germline CDR1 is KGHSH and CDR2 is LQKENI. The CDR3 runs to 14 residues. The CDR3 spells CASSPPIGVGEQYF.

The chain joins TRBV9 to TRBJ2-3; TCRdb reports TRBD2, a call that lacks DNA to check it against. The CDR3 spans 15 residues. CDR1 is SGDLS and CDR2 is YYNGEE in the germline V gene. Here the CDR3 reads CASSVAPRGTDTQYF.

The chain couples TRBV5-6 to TRBJ2-3. CDR3 size: 15 residues. CDR1 is SGHDT, CDR2 YYEEEE, per germline. CDR3 sequence reads: CASSLSRSTRDTQYF.

The rearrangement joins TRBV7-3 to TRBJ2-2; TCRdb's assignment of TRBD1 cannot be checked, as there is no DNA. CDR3 length: 15 amino acids. Germline V CDR1 and CDR2: SGHTA, FQGTGA. CDR3 loop: CASSPGTMSTGELFF.

This rearrangement joins TRBV3-1 to TRBJ1-5; TCRdb gives TRBD1 as the D gene, but with no DNA this cannot be confirmed. The CDR3 has 16 residues. Germline assignment: CDR1 LGHDT and CDR2 YNNKEL (reference sequence). The CDR3 is CASSQDLASVQGTQHF.

The rearrangement links TRBV12-3 or TRBV12-4 to TRBJ2-2. This CDR3 spans 15 amino acids. CDR3 amino acids: CASSLGHWNTGELFF.

The V call is TRBV5-5, the J call TRBJ2-3. Germline assignment: CDR1 SGHKS and CDR2 YYEKEE (reference sequence). The CDR3 length is 15 residues. This chain's CDR3 is CASSLILSSADTQYF.

This chain's CDR3 is CATSIGTSGYTF. V is TRBV15 and J is TRBJ1-2. Germline CDR1 LNHNV, CDR2 YYDKDF (reference sequence). The CDR3 runs 12 residues. Variable domain in full (rest from reference TRBV15 and TRBJ1-2): DAMVIQNPRYQVTQFGKPVTLSCSQTLNHNVMYWYQQKSSQAPKLLFHYYDKDFNNEADTPDNFQSRRPNTSFCFLDIRSPGLGDTAMYLCATSIGTSGYTFGSGTRLTVV.

The V and J genes are TRBV4-3 and TRBJ2-7; absent DNA, TCRdb's TRBD1 call cannot be checked. Germline V lookup: CDR1 LGHNA, CDR2 YSLEER. The CDR3 runs to 17 residues. CDR3 in amino acids: CASSQDSGGGISYEQYF.

The chain is built from TRBV10-3 and TRBJ2-3. CDR1 ENHRY and CDR2 SYGVKD come from the germline V gene. CDR3 size: 15 residues. CDR3 amino acids: CAISESWQAADTQYF.

The gene calls are TRBV15 and TRBJ2-7; the D gene TCRdb calls, TRBD1, cannot be checked with no DNA. CDR3 length: 14 amino acids. Per the germline V gene, CDR1 is LNHNV and CDR2 is YYDKDF (reference sequence). The chain's CDR3 is CATSEGQGASEQYF. Filled out from reference TRBV15 and TRBJ2-7, the complete variable domain reads DAMVIQNPRYQVTQFGKPVTLSCSQTLNHNVMYWYQQKSSQAPKLLFHYYDKDFNNEADTPDNFQSRRPNTSFCFLDIRSPGLGDTAMYLCATSEGQGASEQYFGPGTRLTVT.

V is TRBV20-1 and J is TRBJ1-6. CDR1 is DFQATT, CDR2 SNEGSKA, per germline (reference sequence). The CDR3 is 15 amino acids. CDR3 sequence: CSATPRQVHNSPLHF.

The rearrangement joins TRBV10-3 to TRBJ2-7; TCRdb picks TRBD1, but there is no DNA to check that call. The CDR3 contains 16 residues. Germline lookup yields CDR1 ENHRY and CDR2 SYGVKD. The CDR3 loop reads CAISESTAGGLYEQYF.

The chain uses TRBV7-8 and TRBJ2-3; TCRdb gives TRBD2 as the D gene, but with no DNA this cannot be confirmed. CDR1 SGHVS and CDR2 FQNEAQ come from the germline V gene. The CDR3 contains 16 residues. The CDR3 here is CASSLAGGRGTDTQYF.